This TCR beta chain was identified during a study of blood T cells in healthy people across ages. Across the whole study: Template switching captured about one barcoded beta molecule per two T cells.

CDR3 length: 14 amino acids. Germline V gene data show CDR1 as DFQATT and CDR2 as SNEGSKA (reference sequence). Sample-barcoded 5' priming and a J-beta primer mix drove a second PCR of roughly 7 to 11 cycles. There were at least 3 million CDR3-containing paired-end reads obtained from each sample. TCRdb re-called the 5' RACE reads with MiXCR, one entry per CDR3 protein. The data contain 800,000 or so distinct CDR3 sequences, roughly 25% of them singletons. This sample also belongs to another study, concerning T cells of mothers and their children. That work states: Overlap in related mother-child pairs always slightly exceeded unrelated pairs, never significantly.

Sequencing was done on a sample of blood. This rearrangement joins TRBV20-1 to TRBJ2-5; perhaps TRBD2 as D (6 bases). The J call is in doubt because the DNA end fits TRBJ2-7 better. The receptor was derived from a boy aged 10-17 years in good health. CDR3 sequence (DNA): TGCAGTGCTAGAGCCCCTAGCGCAGCCTACGAGCAGTACTTC. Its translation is CSARAPSAAYEQYF.